This TCR beta chain was captured by sequencing in a study of blood T cell repertoires in COVID-19. Study overall: There were acute and convalescent COVID-19 samples, and they came from the United States, Italy and Spain.

Original processing notes: Counts of nucleated cells, estimated from reference gene primer amplification, were obtained. Only in-frame clones appear in the TCRdb table, and some are missing; sequencing was by immunoSEQ multiplex PCR. For V, J and clone size, that table is used; D and trimming come from the DNA. This sample has roughly 300,000 clones, with 80% to 95% found just once. This CDR3 is built from 14 residues. Germline CDR1 reads SEHNR; CDR2 reads FQNEAQ (reference sequence). V lost 1 base to trimming and J lost 4 bases, with 8 bases between them. The receptor's source is a woman younger than 45 with COVID-19, enrolled during active disease. This chain uses TRBV7-9 with TRBJ2-4; possible D gene TRBD1, 5 bases. Sequencing input: peripheral blood. This CDR3 reads CASSLGQGKNIQYF. The DNA of the CDR3 is TGTGCCAGCAGCTTAGGGCAGGGAAAAAACATTCAGTACTTC.